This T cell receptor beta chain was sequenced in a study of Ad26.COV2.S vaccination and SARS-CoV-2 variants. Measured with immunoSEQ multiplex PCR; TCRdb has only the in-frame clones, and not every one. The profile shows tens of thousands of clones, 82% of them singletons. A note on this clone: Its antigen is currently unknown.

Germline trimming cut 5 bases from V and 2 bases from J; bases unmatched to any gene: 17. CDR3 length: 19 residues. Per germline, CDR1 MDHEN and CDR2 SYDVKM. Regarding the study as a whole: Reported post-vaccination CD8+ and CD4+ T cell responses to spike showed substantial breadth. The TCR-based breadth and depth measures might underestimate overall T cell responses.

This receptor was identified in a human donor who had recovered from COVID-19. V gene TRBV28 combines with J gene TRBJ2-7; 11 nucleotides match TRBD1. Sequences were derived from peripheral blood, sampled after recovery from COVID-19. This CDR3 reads CASSPPRDRGWSSTYEQYF. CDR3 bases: TGTGCCAGCAGTCCACCCCGGGACAGGGGGTGGTCGTCCACCTACGAGCAGTACTTC.